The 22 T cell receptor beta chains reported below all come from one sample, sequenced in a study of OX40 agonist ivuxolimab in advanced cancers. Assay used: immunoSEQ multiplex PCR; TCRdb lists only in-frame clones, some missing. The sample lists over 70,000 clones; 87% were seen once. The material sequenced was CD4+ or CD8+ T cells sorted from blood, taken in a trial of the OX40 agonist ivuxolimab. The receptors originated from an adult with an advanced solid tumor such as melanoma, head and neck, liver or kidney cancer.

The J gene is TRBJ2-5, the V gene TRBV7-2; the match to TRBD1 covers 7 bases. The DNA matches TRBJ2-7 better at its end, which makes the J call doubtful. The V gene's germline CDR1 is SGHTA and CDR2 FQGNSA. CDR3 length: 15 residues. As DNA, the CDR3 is TGTGCCAGCAGGTTCGACAGGGATGAGTCCTACGAGCAGTACTTC. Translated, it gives CASRFDRDESYEQYF.

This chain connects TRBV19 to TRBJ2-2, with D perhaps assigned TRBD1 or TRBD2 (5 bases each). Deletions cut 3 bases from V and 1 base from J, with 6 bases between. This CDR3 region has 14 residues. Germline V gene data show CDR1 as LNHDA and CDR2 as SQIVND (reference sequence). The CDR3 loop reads CASSMRGNTGELFF. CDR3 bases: TGTGCCAGTAGTATGAGGGGGAACACCGGGGAGCTGTTTTTT.

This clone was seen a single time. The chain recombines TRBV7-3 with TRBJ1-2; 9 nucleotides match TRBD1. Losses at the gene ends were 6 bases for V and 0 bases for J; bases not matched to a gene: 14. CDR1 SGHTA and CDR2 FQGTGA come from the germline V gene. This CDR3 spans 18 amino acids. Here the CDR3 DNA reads TGTGCCAGCAGTAAAACAGGGGGCGCCGCTACCTCTAACTATGGCTACACCTTC. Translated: CASSKTGGAATSNYGYTF.

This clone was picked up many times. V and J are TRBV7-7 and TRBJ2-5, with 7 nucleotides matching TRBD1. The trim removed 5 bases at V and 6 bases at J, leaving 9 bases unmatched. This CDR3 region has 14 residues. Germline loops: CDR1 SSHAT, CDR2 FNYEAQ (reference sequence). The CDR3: CASSPQTGLQTQYF. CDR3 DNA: TGTGCCAGCAGCCCCCAGACAGGGCTGCAGACCCAGTACTTC.

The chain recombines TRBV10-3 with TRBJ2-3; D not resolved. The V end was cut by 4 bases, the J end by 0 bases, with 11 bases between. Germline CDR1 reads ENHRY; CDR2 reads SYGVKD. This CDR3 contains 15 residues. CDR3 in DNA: TGTGCCATCAGTGCCGGTCAAAAAAGCACAGATACGCAGTATTTT. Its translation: CAISAGQKSTDTQYF.

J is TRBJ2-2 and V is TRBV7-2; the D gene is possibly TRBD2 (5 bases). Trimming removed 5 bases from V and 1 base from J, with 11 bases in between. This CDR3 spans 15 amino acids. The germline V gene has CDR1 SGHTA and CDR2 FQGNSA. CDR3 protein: CASSPRAGNTGELFF. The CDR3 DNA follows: TGTGCCAGCAGCCCCCGTGCGGGGAACACCGGGGAGCTGTTTTTT.

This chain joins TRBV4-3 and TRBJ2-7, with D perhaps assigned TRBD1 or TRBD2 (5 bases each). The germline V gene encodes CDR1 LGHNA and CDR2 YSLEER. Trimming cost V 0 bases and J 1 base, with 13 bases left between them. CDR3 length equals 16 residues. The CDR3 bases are TGCGCCAGCAGCCAAGATTATCGGGACGGTTCCTACGAGCAGTACTTC. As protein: CASSQDYRDGSYEQYF.

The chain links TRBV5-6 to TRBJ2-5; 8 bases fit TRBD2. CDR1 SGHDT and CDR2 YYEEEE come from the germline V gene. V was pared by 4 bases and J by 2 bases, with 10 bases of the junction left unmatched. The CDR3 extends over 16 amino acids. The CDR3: CASSRGRGATQETQYF. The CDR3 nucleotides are TGTGCCAGCAGCCGAGGGCGGGGGGCGACACAAGAGACCCAGTACTTC.

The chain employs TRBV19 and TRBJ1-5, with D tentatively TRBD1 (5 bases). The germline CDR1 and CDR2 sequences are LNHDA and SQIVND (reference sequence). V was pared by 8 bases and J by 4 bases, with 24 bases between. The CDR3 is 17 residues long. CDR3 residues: CASSPGFKGRVNQPQHF. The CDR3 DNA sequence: TGTGCCAGTTCTCCGGGATTCAAGGGGAGGGTGAATCAGCCCCAGCATTTT.

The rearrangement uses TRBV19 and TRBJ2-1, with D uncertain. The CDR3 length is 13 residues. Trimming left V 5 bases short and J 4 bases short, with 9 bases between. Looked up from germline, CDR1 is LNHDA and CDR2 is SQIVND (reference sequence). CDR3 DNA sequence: TGTGCCAGTAGTTTTAAGGAATACAATGAGCAGTTCTTC. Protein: CASSFKEYNEQFF.

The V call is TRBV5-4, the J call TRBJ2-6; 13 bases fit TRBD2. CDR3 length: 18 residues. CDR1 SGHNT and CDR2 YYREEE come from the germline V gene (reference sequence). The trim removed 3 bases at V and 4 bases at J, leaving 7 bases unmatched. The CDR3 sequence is CASSSGLAGPSGANVLTF. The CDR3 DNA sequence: TGTGCCAGCAGCTCGGGACTAGCGGGACCTAGCGGGGCCAACGTCCTGACTTTC.

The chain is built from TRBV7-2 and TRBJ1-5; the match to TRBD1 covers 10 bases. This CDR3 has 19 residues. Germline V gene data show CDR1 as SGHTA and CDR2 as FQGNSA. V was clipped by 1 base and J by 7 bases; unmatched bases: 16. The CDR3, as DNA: TGTGCCAGCAGCTTAGGAGGCGGGACAGGGGTCTTGGTTGGCCAGCCCCAGCATTTT. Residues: CASSLGGGTGVLVGQPQHF.

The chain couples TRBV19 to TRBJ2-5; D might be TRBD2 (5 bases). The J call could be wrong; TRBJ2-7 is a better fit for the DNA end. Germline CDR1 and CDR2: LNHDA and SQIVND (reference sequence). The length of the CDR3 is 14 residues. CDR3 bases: TGTGCCAGTAAATGGACTTCGAGCTCCTACGAGCAGTACTTC. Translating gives CASKWTSSSYEQYF.

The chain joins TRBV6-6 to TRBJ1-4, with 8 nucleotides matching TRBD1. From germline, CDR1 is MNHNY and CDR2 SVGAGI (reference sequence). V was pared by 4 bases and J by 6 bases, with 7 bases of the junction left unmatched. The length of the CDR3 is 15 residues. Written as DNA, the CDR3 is TGTGCCAGCAGTTCCGGACAGGGTTCGGATGAAAAACTGTTTTTT. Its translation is CASSSGQGSDEKLFF.

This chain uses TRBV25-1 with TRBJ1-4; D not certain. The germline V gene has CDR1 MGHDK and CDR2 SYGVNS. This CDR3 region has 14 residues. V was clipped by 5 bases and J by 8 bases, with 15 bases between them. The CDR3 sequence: CASSSLREGEKLFF. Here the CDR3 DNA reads TGTGCCAGCAGTTCCCTACGGGAAGGCGAAAAACTGTTTTTT.

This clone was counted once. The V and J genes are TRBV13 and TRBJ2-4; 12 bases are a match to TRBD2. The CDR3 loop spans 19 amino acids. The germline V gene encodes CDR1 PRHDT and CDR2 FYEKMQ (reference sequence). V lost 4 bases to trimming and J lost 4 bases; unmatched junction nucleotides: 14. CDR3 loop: CASSSRTSGERQEKNIQYF. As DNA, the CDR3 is TGTGCCAGCAGCTCGCGGACTAGCGGGGAACGCCAGGAAAAAAACATTCAGTACTTC.

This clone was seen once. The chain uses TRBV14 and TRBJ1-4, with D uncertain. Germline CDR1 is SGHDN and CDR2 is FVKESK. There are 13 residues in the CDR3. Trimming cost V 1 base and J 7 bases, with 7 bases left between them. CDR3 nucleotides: TGTGCCAGCAGCCAAGTCGAGGGTGAAAAACTGTTTTTT. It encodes CASSQVEGEKLFF.

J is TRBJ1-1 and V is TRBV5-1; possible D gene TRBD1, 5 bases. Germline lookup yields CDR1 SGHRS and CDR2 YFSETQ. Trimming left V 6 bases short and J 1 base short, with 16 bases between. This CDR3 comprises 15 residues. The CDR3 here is CASTRIGGGNTEAFF. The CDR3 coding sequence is TGCGCCAGCACCCGTATCGGTGGGGGGAACACTGAAGCTTTCTTT.

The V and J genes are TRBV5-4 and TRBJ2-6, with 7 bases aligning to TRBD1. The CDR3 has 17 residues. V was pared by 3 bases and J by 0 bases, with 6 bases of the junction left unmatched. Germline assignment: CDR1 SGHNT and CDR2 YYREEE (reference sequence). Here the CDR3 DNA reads TGTGCCAGCAGCTCTGGACAGGCGATCTCTGGGGCCAACGTCCTGACTTTC. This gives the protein CASSSGQAISGANVLTF.

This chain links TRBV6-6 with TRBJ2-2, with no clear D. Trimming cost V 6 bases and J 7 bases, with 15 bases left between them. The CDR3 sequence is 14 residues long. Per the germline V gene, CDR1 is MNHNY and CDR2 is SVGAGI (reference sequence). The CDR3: CASRRQTYGGELFF. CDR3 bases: TGTGCCAGCAGGAGGCAGACATACGGCGGGGAGCTGTTTTTT.

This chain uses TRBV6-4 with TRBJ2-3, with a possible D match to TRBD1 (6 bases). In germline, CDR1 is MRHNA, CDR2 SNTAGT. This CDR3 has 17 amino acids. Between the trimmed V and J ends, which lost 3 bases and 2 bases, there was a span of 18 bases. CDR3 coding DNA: TGTGCCAGCAGTGATACTGGGCAGGGGTACACCACAGATACGCAGTATTTT. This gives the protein CASSDTGQGYTTDTQYF.

The CDR3 reads CASSATGYGYTF. The CDR3, as DNA: TGTGCCAGCAGCGCTACCGGCTATGGCTACACCTTC. The V and J genes are TRBV9 and TRBJ1-2; D unresolved. V dropped 3 bases and J dropped 4 bases, with 7 bases sitting between them. The CDR3 is 12 amino acids. The germline gives CDR1 SGDLS, CDR2 YYNGEE. The whole variable domain, filled in from reference TRBV9 and TRBJ1-2, reads DSGVTQTPKHLITATGQRVTLRCSPRSGDLSVYWYQQSLDQGLQFLIQYYNGEERAKGNILERFSAQQFPDLHSELNLSSLELGDSALYFCASSATGYGYTFGSGTRLTVV.